This passage covers 31 T cell receptor beta chains from one sample sequenced in a study of T cell responses to AZD1222 COVID-19 vaccine. Assay: immunoSEQ multiplex PCR; the TCRdb copy retains only in-frame clones and omits some. In the table there are roughly 200,000 clones, approximately 90% of which are singletons. The source material was peripheral blood, sampled 28 days after the second AZD1222 dose. These receptor sequences come from an adult who received the AZD1222 COVID-19 vaccine.

CDR3 region: CASSLDGRAYNEQFF. The CDR3, as DNA: TGCGCCAGCAGCTTGGACGGGAGGGCCTACAATGAGCAGTTCTTC. V usage is TRBV5-1 and J usage is TRBJ2-1; 8 bases agree with TRBD2. Unmatched junction bases numbered 1, after V lost 0 bases and J lost 2 bases. The germline V gene encodes CDR1 SGHRS and CDR2 YFSETQ. The length of the CDR3 is 15 residues. The full variable domain, rest sourced from reference TRBV5-1 and TRBJ2-1, is KAGVTQTPRYLIKTRGQQVTLSCSPISGHRSVSWYQQTPGQGLQFLFEYFSETQRNKGNFPGRFSGRQFSNSRSEMNVSTLELGDSALYLCASSLDGRAYNEQFFGPGTRLTVL.

The chain combines TRBV7-8 with TRBJ2-3; 8 bases are a match to TRBD2. Germline loops: CDR1 SGHVS, CDR2 FQNEAQ. The V segment lost 6 bases and the J segment 3 bases; nucleotides outside the gene matches: 8. CDR3 length equals 15 residues. CDR3 DNA: TGTGCCAGCAGAACTAGCGGAAAAGGGACAGATACGCAGTATTTT. This encodes CASRTSGKGTDTQYF. The full variable domain, with the rest looked up from reference TRBV7-8 and TRBJ2-3, is GAGVSQSPRYKVAKRGQDVALRCDPISGHVSLFWYQQALGQGPEFLTYFQNEAQLDKSGLPSDRFFAERPEGSVSTLKIQRTQQEDSAVYLCASRTSGKGTDTQYFGPGTRLTVL.

The chain uses TRBV2 and TRBJ2-7; 8 bases match TRBD1. Germline CDR1 SNHLY, CDR2 FYNNEI. There are 14 residues in the CDR3. The V gene end was trimmed by 3 bases and the J gene end by 4 bases; junction bases not matched to a gene: 5. This chain's CDR3 is CASSEDRDWYEQYF. The CDR3 region has the DNA TGTGCCAGCAGTGAGGACAGGGATTGGTACGAGCAGTACTTC.

The chain links TRBV7-8 to TRBJ1-3; D gene uncertain. The CDR3 covers 18 residues. Germline assignment: CDR1 SGHVS and CDR2 FQNEAQ. The ends were cut back, 1 base at V and 0 bases at J, with 16 bases in the middle. The DNA of the CDR3 is TGTGCCAGCAGCTTAGATACCGGGCCTTTTAGCTCTGGAAACACCATATATTTT. Translated: CASSLDTGPFSSGNTIYF.

This clone turned up a few times. This sequence joins TRBV12-3 or TRBV12-4 and TRBJ2-3; D ambiguous. The CDR3 length is 11 residues. V lost 6 bases and J lost 2, with 3 bases in between. CDR3 sequence (DNA): TGTGCCAGCAGCCTCACAGATACGCAGTATTTT. Translating gives CASSLTDTQYF.

The rearrangement joins TRBV28 to TRBJ1-3; 9 bases are shared with TRBD1. The CDR3 is made up of 14 amino acids. J lost 3 bases, V lost 9 bases, and 6 bases had no gene match. The germline gives CDR1 MDHEN, CDR2 SYDVKM. For the CDR3, the DNA is TGTGCCAGTGCGGGACAGGGCTTTGGAAACACCATATATTTT. As protein: CASAGQGFGNTIYF.

V is TRBV6-5 and J is TRBJ2-1; TRBD2 agrees at 9 bases. The CDR3 runs to 13 residues. V was clipped by 6 bases and J by 4 bases; unmatched bases: 1. The germline gives CDR1 MNHEY, CDR2 SVGAGI. The CDR3 DNA reads as TGTGCCAGCAGGAGCGGGGGGTACAATGAGCAGTTCTTC. This translates into CASRSGGYNEQFF.

The rearrangement joins TRBV12-5 to TRBJ1-1, with 10 positions matching TRBD1. The J segment lost 3 bases and the V segment lost 6 bases, leaving 13 bases of the junction unmatched. The CDR3 consists of 17 residues. Germline CDR1 and CDR2: LGHNT and FRNRAP. CDR3 DNA: TGTGCTAGTGGCTGGGGACAGGGGCGCTTAATGGACACTGAAGCTTTCTTT. Protein: CASGWGQGRLMDTEAFF.

This clone came up once. The chain joins TRBV19 to TRBJ1-2, with no clear D. The V end lost 4 bases, the J end lost 5 bases, and 14 bases lay between the germline ends. CDR1 is LNHDA and CDR2 is SQIVND in the germline V gene (reference sequence). This CDR3 spans 14 amino acids. CDR3 amino acids: CASSTHWANYGYTF. CDR3 coding DNA: TGTGCCAGTAGTACCCATTGGGCAAATTATGGCTACACCTTC.

V and J are TRBV30 and TRBJ1-1; D might be TRBD1 (5 bases). The V end was cut by 4 bases, the J end by 4 bases, with 25 bases between. CDR1 is GTSNPN and CDR2 is SVGIG in the germline V gene (reference sequence). The CDR3 is 17 amino acids. CDR3 in DNA: TGTGCCTGGATCCTCAAATGGGGCAGGCAGGGTACCACTGAAGCTTTCTTT. It codes for CAWILKWGRQGTTEAFF. Filled out from reference TRBV30 and TRBJ1-1, the complete variable domain reads SQTIHQWPATLVQPVGSPLSLECTVEGTSNPNLYWYRQAAGRGLQLLFYSVGIGQISSEVPQNLSASRPQDRQFILSSKKLLLSDSGFYLCAWILKWGRQGTTEAFFGQGTRLTVV.

The chain carries TRBV11-3 and TRBJ2-3; no firm D call. From germline, CDR1 is SGHNT and CDR2 YENEEA. This CDR3 comprises 12 residues. V lost 5 bases to trimming and J lost 1 base, with 4 bases between them. Written as DNA, the CDR3 is TGTGCCAGCAGCCTACGCACAGATACGCAGTATTTT. Translation gives CASSLRTDTQYF.

This rearrangement joins TRBV7-3 to TRBJ1-1, with a tentative D call TRBD1 (5 bases). CDR1 and CDR2 (germline): SGHTA, FQGTGA. CDR3 length: 16 residues. V gave up 0 bases and J gave up 4 bases, with 15 bases separating them. The chain's CDR3 is CASSLTGTQRGTEAFF. In DNA form, the CDR3 reads TGTGCCAGCAGCTTAACGGGGACCCAGCGGGGCACTGAAGCTTTCTTT.

Here the CDR3 DNA reads TGTGCCACCCAGGGAATGTGGGACTATGGCTACACCTTC. The encoded protein is CATQGMWDYGYTF. The chain uses TRBV12-3 or TRBV12-4 and TRBJ1-2, with D possibly being TRBD1 (5 bases). V was pared by 10 bases and J by 3 bases, with 15 bases between. The CDR3 is made up of 13 amino acids.

The rearrangement uses TRBV30 and TRBJ2-3; TRBD2 matches at 8 bases. The CDR3 consists of 16 residues. The V segment lost 2 bases and the J segment 5 bases; nucleotides outside the gene matches: 12. Germline loops: CDR1 GTSNPN, CDR2 SVGIG (reference sequence). The CDR3 loop is CAWSFAPSGSEDTQYF. In DNA form, the CDR3 reads TGTGCCTGGAGTTTTGCACCAAGCGGGAGTGAAGATACGCAGTATTTT. Combining the CDR3 with reference TRBV30 and TRBJ2-3 gives the whole variable domain SQTIHQWPATLVQPVGSPLSLECTVEGTSNPNLYWYRQAAGRGLQLLFYSVGIGQISSEVPQNLSASRPQDRQFILSSKKLLLSDSGFYLCAWSFAPSGSEDTQYFGPGTRLTVL.

This clone came up once. The chain links TRBV18 to TRBJ2-1; D is perhaps TRBD2 (6 bases). The CDR3 sequence is 16 residues long. The V gene's germline CDR1 is KGHSH and CDR2 LQKENI. The ends were cut back, 2 bases at V and 9 bases at J, with 20 bases in the middle. CDR3 coding DNA: TGTGCCAGCTCACCAGTGAGGGATAGAGCGGGTGGTGAGCAGTTCTTC. This codes for CASSPVRDRAGGEQFF.

This chain uses TRBV19 with TRBJ2-7; TRBD2 might be the D (6 bases). The ends were cut back, 5 bases at V and 3 bases at J, with 14 bases in the middle. This CDR3 is 14 amino acids long. Germline CDR1 LNHDA, CDR2 SQIVND (reference sequence). CDR3 sequence (DNA): TGTGCCAGTAGTCCTGGGGACTCCATCTACGAGCAGTACTTC. Amino acid sequence: CASSPGDSIYEQYF.

The chain joins TRBV11-2 to TRBJ2-7, with 9 bases aligning to TRBD1. CDR1 SGHAT and CDR2 FQNNGV come from the germline V gene. The V gene end was trimmed by 5 bases and the J gene end by 1 base; junction bases not matched to a gene: 3. The CDR3 has 14 amino acids. CDR3 DNA sequence: TGTGCCAGCAGCCCCGGGACAGGGTCCTACGAGCAGTACTTC. This sequence encodes CASSPGTGSYEQYF.

J is TRBJ1-1 and V is TRBV15; D is ambiguous. Trimming cost V 0 bases and J 1 base, with 6 bases left between them. The CDR3 is 14 residues long. Germline V gene lookup returns CDR1 LNHNV and CDR2 YYDKDF (reference sequence). The chain's CDR3 is CATSREGGNTEAFF. The CDR3 nucleotides are TGTGCCACCAGCAGAGAGGGCGGGAACACTGAAGCTTTCTTT.

Note on this clone: Other DNA sequences in this specimen translate into the identical CDR3. This chain uses TRBV7-2 with TRBJ2-2, with a possible D match to TRBD2 (5 bases). CDR1 and CDR2 (germline): SGHTA, FQGNSA. The CDR3 is 14 amino acids. V lost 3 bases, J lost 1 base, and 6 bases lay in between. The CDR3 DNA reads as TGTGCCAGCAGCTTCAGCGGGAACACCGGGGAGCTGTTTTTT. Translated, it gives CASSFSGNTGELFF.

This clone was seen more than once but under ten times. Here the CDR3 DNA reads TGTGCCAGCAGCGAAATCGGGACAGGAGCTAACTATGGCTACACCTTC. It is translated as CASSEIGTGANYGYTF. J is TRBJ1-2 and V is TRBV25-1; TRBD1 matches at 8 bases. After removal of 6 bases from V and 0 bases from J, the junction contained 9 bases not matched to a gene. Germline V lookup: CDR1 MGHDK, CDR2 SYGVNS. There are 16 residues in the CDR3.

The genes are TRBV6-2 or TRBV6-3 and TRBJ1-2; weak D call: TRBD1 (5 bases). Per the germline V gene, CDR1 is MNHEY and CDR2 is SVGEGT. V was clipped by 4 bases and J by 7 bases, with 22 bases between them. The CDR3 loop spans 16 amino acids. This chain's CDR3 is CASSWDPRRGQLGYTF. As DNA, the CDR3 is TGTGCCAGCAGTTGGGACCCCAGGCGGGGCCAGCTTGGCTACACCTTC.

The chain has TRBV7-9 and TRBJ2-5; D is perhaps TRBD1 or TRBD2 (5 bases each). This CDR3 contains 13 residues. Looked up from germline, CDR1 is SEHNR and CDR2 is FQNEAQ (reference sequence). Trimming stripped 3 bases from V and 3 bases from J, with 8 bases between. The CDR3: CASSFGGKETQYF. In DNA form, the CDR3 reads TGTGCCAGCAGCTTTGGGGGTAAAGAGACCCAGTACTTC.

The rearrangement joins TRBV5-6 to TRBJ1-6; D perhaps matches TRBD1 (5 bases). Trimming cost V 0 bases and J 4 bases, with 5 bases left between them. Germline lookup yields CDR1 SGHDT and CDR2 YYEEEE. The CDR3 consists of 14 residues. CDR3 sequence reads: CASSLEGYNSPLHF. The DNA for the CDR3 is TGTGCCAGCAGCTTGGAGGGGTATAATTCACCCCTCCACTTT.

The genes are TRBV30 and TRBJ2-3, with TRBD2 as a possible D gene (6 bases). CDR3 length: 17 amino acids. Between the trimmed V and J ends, which lost 2 bases and 1 base, there was a span of 19 bases. The germline CDR1 and CDR2 sequences are GTSNPN and SVGIG (reference sequence). CDR3 DNA: TGTGCCTGGAGTCCCAAAACCATCGAGCGGGGCACAGATACGCAGTATTTT. Protein product: CAWSPKTIERGTDTQYF.

The genes are TRBV10-2 and TRBJ2-3; possible D gene TRBD1, 6 bases. CDR1 and CDR2 (germline): WSHSY, SAAADI. With 3 bases removed from V and 1 base from J, the gap between germline ends came to 14 bases. The CDR3 has 16 amino acids. CDR3 sequence (DNA): TGCGCCAGCAGTGAAAGCAGGGCAGGGGGCACAGATACGCAGTATTTT. Its protein product is CASSESRAGGTDTQYF.

The chain uses TRBV11-2 and TRBJ2-1; 10 positions agree with TRBD2. This CDR3 contains 18 residues. J lost 4 bases, V lost 6 bases, and 15 bases had no gene match. CDR1 is SGHAT, CDR2 FQNNGV, per germline. As DNA, the CDR3 is TGTGCCAGCAGAGGGCTCCGGGGTCTAGCGGGAGTTTACAATGAGCAGTTCTTC. It is translated as CASRGLRGLAGVYNEQFF.

This chain links TRBV6-2 or TRBV6-3 with TRBJ2-7; tentatively, D is TRBD2 (5 bases). In germline, CDR1 is MNHEY, CDR2 SVGEGT. Deletions cut 0 bases from V and 11 bases from J, with 17 bases between. CDR3 size: 14 residues. The CDR3 nucleotides read TGTGCCAGCAGTTACTCGGGTAGCGCCCCAACCGAGTACTTC. The encoded protein is CASSYSGSAPTEYF.

This clone came up once. The chain combines TRBV29-1 with TRBJ1-5, with D tentatively TRBD1 (5 bases). V shed 1 base and J shed 15 bases, with 22 bases lying between them. Looked up from germline, CDR1 is SQVTM and CDR2 is ANQGSEA. This CDR3 is 14 amino acids long. DNA of the CDR3: TGCAGCGTTGAAGTAGGCGTATCCGGGGGGAATGTGCATTTT. Its translation: CSVEVGVSGGNVHF. Using reference TRBV29-1 and TRBJ1-5 for the parts outside the CDR3, the full variable domain is SAVISQKPSRDICQRGTSLTIQCQVDSQVTMMFWYRQQPGQSLTLIATANQGSEATYESGFVIDKFPISRPNLTFSTLTVSNMSPEDSSIYLCSVEVGVSGGNVHFGDGTRLSIL.

V is TRBV7-9 and J is TRBJ2-4, with 9 bases matching TRBD1. CDR1 and CDR2 from the germline V gene are SEHNR and FQNEAQ (reference sequence). The V and J ends lost 4 bases and 9 bases, in that order; junction bases with no gene match: 4. CDR3 length equals 13 residues. The CDR3: CASSWDRAAIQYF. As DNA, the CDR3 is TGTGCCAGCAGCTGGGACAGGGCGGCCATTCAGTACTTC.

CDR3 residues: CASSISGLGYTF. In DNA, the CDR3 is TGTGCCAGTAGTATTTCAGGGTTAGGCTACACCTTC. The chain uses TRBV19 and TRBJ1-2, with a weak D call TRBD1 (5 bases). V lost 3 bases, J lost 8 bases, and 10 bases lay in between. Germline V CDR1 and CDR2: LNHDA, SQIVND (reference sequence). The CDR3 is made up of 12 amino acids.

This clone was seen once. The rearrangement joins TRBV6-6 to TRBJ1-4, with 7 bases aligning to TRBD1. Germline values: CDR1 MNHNY, CDR2 SVGAGI (reference sequence). The CDR3 runs to 15 residues. J lost 8 bases, V lost 6 bases, and 12 bases had no gene match. CDR3 in amino acids: CASRPAGGAREKLFF. The CDR3 bases are TGTGCCAGCAGACCCGCAGGGGGTGCGCGGGAAAAACTGTTTTTT.